This T cell receptor beta chain came from a study of blood T cell repertoires in COVID-19. Study summary: Sites in the United States, Italy and Spain provided acute and convalescent COVID-19 samples.

Per the original methods: Amplification from reference gene primers served as the basis for estimated nucleated cell counts. Generated by immunoSEQ multiplex PCR, the TCRdb table keeps only in-frame clones and is missing some. That table is the source of V, J and clone size, and D and trimming were worked out from the DNA. The sample lists fewer than 300,000 clones; roughly 80% were seen once. V dropped 6 bases and J dropped 8; count of bases not matched to a gene: 13. Germline values: CDR1 MNHEY, CDR2 SMNVEV (reference sequence). The CDR3 extends over 16 amino acids. The sequencing sample was made of peripheral blood. The chain has TRBV27 and TRBJ2-1; 10 nucleotides line up with TRBD2. The TCR originated in a woman between 45 and 65 years old who had recovered from COVID-19. In DNA form, the CDR3 reads TGTGCCAGCAGAGACTTAGCGGGAGGAGTATACGATGAGCAGTTCTTC. The encoded protein is CASRDLAGGVYDEQFF.